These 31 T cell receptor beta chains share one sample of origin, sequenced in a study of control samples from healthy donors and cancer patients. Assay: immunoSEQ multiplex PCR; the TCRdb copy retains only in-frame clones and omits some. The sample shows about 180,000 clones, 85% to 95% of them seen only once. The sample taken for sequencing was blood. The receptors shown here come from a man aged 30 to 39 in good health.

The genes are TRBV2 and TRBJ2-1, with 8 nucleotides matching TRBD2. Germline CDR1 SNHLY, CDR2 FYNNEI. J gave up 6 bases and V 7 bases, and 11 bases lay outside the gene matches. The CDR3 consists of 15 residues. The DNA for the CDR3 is TGTGCCAGCAAGTTCGGGCGGGAGGAAACCAATGAGCAGTTCTTC. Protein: CASKFGREETNEQFF.

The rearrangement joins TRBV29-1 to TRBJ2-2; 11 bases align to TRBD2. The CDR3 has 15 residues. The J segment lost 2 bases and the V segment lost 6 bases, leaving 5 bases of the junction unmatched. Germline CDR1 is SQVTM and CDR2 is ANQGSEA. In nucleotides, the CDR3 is TGCAGCGTGGCAGGGACTAGCGGAAACACCGGGGAGCTGTTTTTT. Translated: CSVAGTSGNTGELFF.

CDR3: CSGLATAQYF. Here the CDR3 DNA reads TGCAGTGGACTAGCGACGGCCCAGTACTTC. V and J are TRBV20-1 and TRBJ2-5; 8 bases line up with TRBD2. The CDR3 loop spans 10 amino acids. Germline CDR1 DFQATT, CDR2 SNEGSKA (reference sequence). V trimming: 7 bases; J trimming: 9 bases; junction bases outside the gene matches: 4.

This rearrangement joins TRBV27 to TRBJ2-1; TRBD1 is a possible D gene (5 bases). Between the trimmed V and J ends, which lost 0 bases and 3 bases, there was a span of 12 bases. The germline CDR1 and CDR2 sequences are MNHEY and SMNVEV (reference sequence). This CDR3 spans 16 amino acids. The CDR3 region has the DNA TGTGCCAGCAGTTTATCCGGCGCAGGGTACTACAATGAGCAGTTCTTC. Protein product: CASSLSGAGYYNEQFF.

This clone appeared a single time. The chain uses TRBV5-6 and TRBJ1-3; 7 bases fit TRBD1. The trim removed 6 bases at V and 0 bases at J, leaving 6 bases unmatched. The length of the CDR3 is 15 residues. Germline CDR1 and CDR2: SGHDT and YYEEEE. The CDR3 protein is CASNQGQLSGNTIYF. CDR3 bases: TGTGCCAGCAACCAGGGACAGCTCTCTGGAAACACCATATATTTT.

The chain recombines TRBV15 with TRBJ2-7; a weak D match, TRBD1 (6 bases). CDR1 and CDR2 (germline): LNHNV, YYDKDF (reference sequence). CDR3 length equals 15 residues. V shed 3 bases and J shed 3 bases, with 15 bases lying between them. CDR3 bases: TGTGCCACCAGCAGGGAACAGGGAGTAGTCTACGAGCAGTACTTC. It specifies CATSREQGVVYEQYF.

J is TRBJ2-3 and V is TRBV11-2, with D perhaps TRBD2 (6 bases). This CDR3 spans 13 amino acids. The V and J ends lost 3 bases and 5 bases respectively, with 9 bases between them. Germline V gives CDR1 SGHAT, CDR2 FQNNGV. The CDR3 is CASSFISGDTQYF. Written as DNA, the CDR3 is TGTGCCAGCAGCTTTATTAGCGGAGATACGCAGTATTTT.

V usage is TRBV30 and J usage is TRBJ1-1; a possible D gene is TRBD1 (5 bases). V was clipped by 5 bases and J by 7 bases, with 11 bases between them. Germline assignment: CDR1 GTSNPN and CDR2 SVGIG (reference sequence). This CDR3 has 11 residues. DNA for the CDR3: TGTGCCTGGGCAGGGAGAAATGAAGCTTTCTTT. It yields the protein CAWAGRNEAFF.

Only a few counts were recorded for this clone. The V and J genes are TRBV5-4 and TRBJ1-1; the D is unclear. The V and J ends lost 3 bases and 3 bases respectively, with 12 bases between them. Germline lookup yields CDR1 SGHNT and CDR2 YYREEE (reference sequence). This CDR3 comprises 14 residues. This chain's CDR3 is CASSSLSRDTEAFF. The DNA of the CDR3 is TGTGCCAGCAGCTCACTTTCGCGGGACACTGAAGCTTTCTTT. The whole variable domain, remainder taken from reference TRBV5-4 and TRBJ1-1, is ETGVTQSPTHLIKTRGQQVTLRCSSQSGHNTVSWYQQALGQGPQFIFQYYREEENGRGNFPPRFSGLQFPNYSSELNVNALELDDSALYLCASSSLSRDTEAFFGQGTRLTVV.

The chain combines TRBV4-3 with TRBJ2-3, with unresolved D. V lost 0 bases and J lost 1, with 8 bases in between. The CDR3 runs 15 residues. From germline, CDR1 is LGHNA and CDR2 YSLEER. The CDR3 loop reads CASSQENLGTDTQYF. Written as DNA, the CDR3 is TGCGCCAGCAGCCAAGAGAACCTGGGCACAGATACGCAGTATTTT.

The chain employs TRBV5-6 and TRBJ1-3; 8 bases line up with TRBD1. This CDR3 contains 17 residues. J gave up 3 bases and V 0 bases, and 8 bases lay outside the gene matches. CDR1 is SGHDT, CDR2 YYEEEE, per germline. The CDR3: CASSLVGRGQIGNTIYF. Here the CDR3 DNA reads TGTGCCAGCAGCTTGGTCGGCAGGGGGCAAATTGGAAACACCATATATTTT.

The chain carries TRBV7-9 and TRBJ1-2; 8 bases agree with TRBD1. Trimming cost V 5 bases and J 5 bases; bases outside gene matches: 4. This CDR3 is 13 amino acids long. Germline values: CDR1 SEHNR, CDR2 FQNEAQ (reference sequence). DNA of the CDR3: TGTGCCAGCAGCCAGGGACAGGAGTATGGCTACACCTTC. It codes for CASSQGQEYGYTF. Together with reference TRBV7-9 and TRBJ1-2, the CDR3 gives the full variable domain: DTGVSQNPRHKITKRGQNVTFRCDPISEHNRLYWYRQTLGQGPEFLTYFQNEAQLEKSRLLSDRFSAERPKGSFSTLEIQRTEQGDSAMYLCASSQGQEYGYTFGSGTRLTVV.

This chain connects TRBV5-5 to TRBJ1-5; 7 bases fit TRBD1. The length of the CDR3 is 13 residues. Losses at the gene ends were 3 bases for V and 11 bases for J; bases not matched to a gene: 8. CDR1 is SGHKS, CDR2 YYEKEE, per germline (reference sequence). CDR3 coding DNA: TGTGCCAGCAGCTGGGGACAGTTCGAATCCCAGCATTTT. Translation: CASSWGQFESQHF.

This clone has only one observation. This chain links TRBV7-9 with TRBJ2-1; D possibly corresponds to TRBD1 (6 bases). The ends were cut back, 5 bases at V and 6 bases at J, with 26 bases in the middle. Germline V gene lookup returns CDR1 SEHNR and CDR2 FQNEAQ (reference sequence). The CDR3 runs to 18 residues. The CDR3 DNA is TGTGCCAGCAGCCTACTTACCTTTCGAGAACAGGGAGTCAATGAGCAGTTCTTC. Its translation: CASSLLTFREQGVNEQFF.

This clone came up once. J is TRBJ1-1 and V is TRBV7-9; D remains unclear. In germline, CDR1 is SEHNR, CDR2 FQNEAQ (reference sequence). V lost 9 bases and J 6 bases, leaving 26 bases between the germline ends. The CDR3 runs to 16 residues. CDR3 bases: TGTGCCAGTCGATCCGCAAGGAGAGGAGAAAGGGCTGAAGCTTTCTTT. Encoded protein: CASRSARRGERAEAFF.

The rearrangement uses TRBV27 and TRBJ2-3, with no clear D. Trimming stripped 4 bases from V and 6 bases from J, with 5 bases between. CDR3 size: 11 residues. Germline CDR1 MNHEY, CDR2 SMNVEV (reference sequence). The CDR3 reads CASSYYDTQYF. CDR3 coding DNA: TGTGCCAGCAGTTATTACGATACGCAGTATTTT.

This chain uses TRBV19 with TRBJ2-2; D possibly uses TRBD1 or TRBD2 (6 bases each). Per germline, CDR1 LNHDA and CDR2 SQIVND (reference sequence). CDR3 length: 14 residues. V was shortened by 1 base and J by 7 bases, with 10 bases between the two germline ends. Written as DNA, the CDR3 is TGTGCCAGTAGTATAGTCGGGGGCGGCGGGGAGCTGTTTTTT. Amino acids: CASSIVGGGGELFF.

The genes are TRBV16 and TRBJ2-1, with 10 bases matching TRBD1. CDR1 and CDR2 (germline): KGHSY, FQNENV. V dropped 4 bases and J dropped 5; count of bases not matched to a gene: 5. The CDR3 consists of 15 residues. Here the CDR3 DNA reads TGTGCCAGCAGCCCCGGGACAGGGGTCAACAATGAGCAGTTCTTC. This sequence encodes CASSPGTGVNNEQFF.

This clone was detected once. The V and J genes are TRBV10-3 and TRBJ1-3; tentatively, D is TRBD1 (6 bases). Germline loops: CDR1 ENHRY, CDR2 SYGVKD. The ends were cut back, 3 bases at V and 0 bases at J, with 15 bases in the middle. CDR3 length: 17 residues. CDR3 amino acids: CAISEEGGGLSGNTIYF. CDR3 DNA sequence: TGTGCCATCAGTGAAGAAGGTGGGGGCCTCTCTGGAAACACCATATATTTT.

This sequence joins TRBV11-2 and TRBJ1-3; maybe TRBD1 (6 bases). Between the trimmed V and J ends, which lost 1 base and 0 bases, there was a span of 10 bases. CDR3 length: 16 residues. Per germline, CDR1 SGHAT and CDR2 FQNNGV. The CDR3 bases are TGTGCCAGCAGCTTAGTTGGACAGACCTCTGGAAACACCATATATTTT. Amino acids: CASSLVGQTSGNTIYF.

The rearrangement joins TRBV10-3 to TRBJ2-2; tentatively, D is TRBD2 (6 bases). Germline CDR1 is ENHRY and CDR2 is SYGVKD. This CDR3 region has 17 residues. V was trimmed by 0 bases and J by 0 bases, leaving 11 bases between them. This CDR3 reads CAISESGGASNTGELFF. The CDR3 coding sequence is TGTGCCATCAGTGAGTCTGGCGGGGCTTCGAACACCGGGGAGCTGTTTTTT.

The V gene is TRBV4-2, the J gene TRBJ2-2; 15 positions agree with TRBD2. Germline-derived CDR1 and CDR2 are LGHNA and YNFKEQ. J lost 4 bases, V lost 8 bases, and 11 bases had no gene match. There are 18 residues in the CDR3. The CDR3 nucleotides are TGTGCCAGCGGGTATGGACTAGCGGGAGGGCCGGGCACCGGGGAGCTGTTTTTT. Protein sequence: CASGYGLAGGPGTGELFF.

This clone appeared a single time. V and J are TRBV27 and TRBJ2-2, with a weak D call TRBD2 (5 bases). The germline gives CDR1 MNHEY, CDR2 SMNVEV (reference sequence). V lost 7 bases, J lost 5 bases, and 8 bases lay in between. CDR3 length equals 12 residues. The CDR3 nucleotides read TGTGCCAGCACTTCGGGGACCGGGGAGCTGTTTTTT. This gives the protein CASTSGTGELFF.

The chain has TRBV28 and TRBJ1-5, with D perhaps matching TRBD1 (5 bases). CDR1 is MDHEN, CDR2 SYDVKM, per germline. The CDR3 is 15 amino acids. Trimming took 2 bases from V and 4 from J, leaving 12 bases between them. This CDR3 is CASSLTGGENQPQHF. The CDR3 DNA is TGTGCCAGCAGTTTAACCGGGGGGGAGAATCAGCCCCAGCATTTT.

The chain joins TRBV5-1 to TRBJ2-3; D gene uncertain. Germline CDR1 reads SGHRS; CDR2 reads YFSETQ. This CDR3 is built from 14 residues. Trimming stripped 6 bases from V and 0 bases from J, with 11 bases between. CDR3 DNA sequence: TGCGCCAGCAATTCGGATCCTAGCACAGATACGCAGTATTTT. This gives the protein CASNSDPSTDTQYF.

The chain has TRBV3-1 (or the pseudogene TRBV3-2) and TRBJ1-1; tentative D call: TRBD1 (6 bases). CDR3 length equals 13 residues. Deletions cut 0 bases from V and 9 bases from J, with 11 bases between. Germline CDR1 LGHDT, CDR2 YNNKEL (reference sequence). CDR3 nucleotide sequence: TGTGCCAGCAGCCAAGAAGGCAGGGGAAAAGCTTTCTTT. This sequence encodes CASSQEGRGKAFF.

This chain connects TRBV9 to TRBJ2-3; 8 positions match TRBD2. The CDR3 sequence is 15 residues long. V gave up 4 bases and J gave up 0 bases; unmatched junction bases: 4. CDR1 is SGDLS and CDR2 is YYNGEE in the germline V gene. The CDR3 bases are TGTGCCAGCAGCCATAGCGGGGCTAGCACAGATACGCAGTATTTT. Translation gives CASSHSGASTDTQYF.

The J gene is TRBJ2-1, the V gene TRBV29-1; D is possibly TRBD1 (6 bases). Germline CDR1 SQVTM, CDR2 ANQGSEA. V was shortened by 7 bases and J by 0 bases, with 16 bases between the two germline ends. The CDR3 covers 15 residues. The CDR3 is CSGNDRPSSYNEQFF. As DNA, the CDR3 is TGCAGCGGAAATGACAGGCCGAGCTCCTACAATGAGCAGTTCTTC.

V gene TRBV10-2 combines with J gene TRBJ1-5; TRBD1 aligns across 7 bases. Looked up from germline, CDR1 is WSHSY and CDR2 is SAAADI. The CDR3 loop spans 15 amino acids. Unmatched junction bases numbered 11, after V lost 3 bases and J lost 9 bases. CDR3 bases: TGCGCCAGCAGTGAAAGAGGGGGCCGGGGGGGGCCCCAGCATTTT. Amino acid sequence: CASSERGGRGGPQHF.

CDR3 protein: CASSRLAGTGGSRNTEAFF. The CDR3, as DNA: TGTGCCAGCAGTAGACTTGCCGGGACAGGGGGTTCCAGGAACACTGAAGCTTTCTTT. This sequence joins TRBV11-2 and TRBJ1-1, with 11 positions matching TRBD1. Germline values: CDR1 SGHAT, CDR2 FQNNGV. Unmatched junction bases numbered 16, after V lost 6 bases and J lost 1 base. This CDR3 is 19 amino acids long.

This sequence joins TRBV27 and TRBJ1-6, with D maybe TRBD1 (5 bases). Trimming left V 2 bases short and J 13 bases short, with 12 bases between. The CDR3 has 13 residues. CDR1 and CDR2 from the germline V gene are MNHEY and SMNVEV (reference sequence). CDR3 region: CASSLDGAAPLHF. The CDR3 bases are TGTGCCAGCAGTTTAGATGGGGCGGCCCCCCTCCACTTT.